What follows describes a single T cell receptor (beta chain). The entry originates in a study of blood T cell repertoires in COVID-19. Background on the study: The United States, Italy and Spain supplied acute and convalescent COVID-19 samples. The cDNA or gDNA used as material had been derived from T cells, B-cell-depleted T cells, or PBMCs.

Losses at the gene ends were 4 bases for V and 4 bases for J; bases not matched to a gene: 8. CDR1 is SGHDT and CDR2 is YYEEEE in the germline V gene. This CDR3 has 16 amino acids. Profiling relied on immunoSEQ multiplex PCR, and the TCRdb table lists in-frame clones only, not all of them. This table has 150,000 to 200,000 clones, around three quarters appearing once. The TCR originated in a man aged 55-75 years with active or convalescent COVID-19. Input material: peripheral blood. This chain links TRBV5-6 with TRBJ1-6; TRBD1 aligns across 7 bases. Here the CDR3 reads CASSTLGTDYNSPLHF. The CDR3 DNA sequence: TGTGCCAGCAGCACGCTAGGGACAGATTATAATTCACCCCTCCACTTT.